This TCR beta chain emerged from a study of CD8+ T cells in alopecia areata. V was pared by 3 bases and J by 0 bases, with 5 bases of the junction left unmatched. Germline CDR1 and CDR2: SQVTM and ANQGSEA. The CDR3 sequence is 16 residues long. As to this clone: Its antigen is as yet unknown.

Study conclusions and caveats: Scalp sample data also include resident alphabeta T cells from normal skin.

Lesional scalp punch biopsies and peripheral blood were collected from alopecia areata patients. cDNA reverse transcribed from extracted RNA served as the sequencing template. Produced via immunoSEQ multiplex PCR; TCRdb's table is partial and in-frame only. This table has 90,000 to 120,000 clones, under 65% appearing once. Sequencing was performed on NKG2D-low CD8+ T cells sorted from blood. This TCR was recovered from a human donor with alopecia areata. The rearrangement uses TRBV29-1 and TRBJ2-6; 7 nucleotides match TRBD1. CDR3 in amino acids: CSVDVRDSSGANVLTF. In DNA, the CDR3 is TGCAGCGTTGACGTCCGGGACAGCTCTGGGGCCAACGTCCTGACTTTC.